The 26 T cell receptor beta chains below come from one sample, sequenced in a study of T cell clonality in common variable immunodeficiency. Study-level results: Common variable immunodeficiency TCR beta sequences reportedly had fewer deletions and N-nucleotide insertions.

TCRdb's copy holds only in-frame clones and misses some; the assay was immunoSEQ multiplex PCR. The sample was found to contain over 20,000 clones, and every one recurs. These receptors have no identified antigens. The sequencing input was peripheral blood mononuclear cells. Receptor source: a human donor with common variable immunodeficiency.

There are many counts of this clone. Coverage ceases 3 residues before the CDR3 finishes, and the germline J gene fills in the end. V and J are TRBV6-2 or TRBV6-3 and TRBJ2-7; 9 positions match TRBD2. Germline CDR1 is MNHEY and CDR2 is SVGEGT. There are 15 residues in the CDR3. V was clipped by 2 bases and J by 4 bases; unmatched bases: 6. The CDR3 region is CASSYEAGGTYEQYF. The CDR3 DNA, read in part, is TGTGCCAGCAGTTACGAAGCGGGGGGAACTTACGAG.

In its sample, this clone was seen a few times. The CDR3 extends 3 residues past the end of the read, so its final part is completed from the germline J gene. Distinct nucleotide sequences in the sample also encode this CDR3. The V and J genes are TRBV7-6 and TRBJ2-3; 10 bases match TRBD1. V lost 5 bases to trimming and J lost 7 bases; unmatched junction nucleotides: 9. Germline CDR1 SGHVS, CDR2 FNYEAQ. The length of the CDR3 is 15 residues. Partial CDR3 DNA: TGTGCCAGCAGCCCCCAGGCGGGACAGGGGCATACG. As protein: CASSPQAGQGHT. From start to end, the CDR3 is CASSPQAGQGHTQYF.

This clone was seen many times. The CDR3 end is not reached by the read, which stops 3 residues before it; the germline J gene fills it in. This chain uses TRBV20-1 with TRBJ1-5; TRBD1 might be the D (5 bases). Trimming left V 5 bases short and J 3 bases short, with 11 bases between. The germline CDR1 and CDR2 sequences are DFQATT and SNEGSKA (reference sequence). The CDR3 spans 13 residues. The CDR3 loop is CSASGMDNQPQHF. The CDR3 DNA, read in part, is TGCAGTGCTTCAGGGATGGACAATCAGCCC.

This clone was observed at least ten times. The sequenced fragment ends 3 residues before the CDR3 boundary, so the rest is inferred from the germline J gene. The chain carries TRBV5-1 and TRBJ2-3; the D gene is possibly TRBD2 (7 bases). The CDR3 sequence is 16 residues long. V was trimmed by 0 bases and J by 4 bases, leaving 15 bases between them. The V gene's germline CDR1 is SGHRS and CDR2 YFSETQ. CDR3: CASSLEGGGDADTQYF. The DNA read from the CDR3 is TGCGCCAGCAGCTTGGAAGGGGGGGGAGACGCAGATACG.

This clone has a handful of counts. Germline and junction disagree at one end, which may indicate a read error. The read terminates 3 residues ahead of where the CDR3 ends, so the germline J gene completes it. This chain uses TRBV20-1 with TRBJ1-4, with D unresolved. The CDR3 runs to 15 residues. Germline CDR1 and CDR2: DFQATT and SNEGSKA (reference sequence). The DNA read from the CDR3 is TGCAGTGCTAGATCGACCTATGCAACTAAGGAAAAA. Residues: CSARSTYATKEK. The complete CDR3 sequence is CSARSTYATKEKLFF.

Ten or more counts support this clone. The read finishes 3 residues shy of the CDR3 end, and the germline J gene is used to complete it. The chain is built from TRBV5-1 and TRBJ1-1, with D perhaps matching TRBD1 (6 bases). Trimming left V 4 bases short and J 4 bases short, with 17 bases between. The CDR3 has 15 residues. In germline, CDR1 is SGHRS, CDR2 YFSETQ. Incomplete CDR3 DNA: TGCGCCAGCAGCCCGAGGGCAGGGGATAGCACTGAA. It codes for CASSPRAGDSTE. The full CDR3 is CASSPRAGDSTEAFF.

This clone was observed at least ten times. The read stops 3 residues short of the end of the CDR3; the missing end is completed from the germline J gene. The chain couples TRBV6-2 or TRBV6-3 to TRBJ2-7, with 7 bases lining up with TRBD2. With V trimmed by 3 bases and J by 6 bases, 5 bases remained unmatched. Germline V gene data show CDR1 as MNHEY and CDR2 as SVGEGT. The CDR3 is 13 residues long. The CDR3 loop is CASSYRRGIEQYF. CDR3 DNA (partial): TGTGCCAGCAGTTATCGGCGGGGGATCGAG.

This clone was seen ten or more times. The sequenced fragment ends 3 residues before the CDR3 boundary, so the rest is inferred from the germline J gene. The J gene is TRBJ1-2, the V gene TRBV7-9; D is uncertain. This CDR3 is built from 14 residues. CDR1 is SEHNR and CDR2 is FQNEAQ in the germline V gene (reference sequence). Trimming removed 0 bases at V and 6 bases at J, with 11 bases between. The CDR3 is CASSLAPDADGYTF. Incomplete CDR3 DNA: TGTGCCAGCAGCTTAGCTCCTGATGCGGATGGC. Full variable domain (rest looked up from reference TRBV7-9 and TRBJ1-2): DTGVSQNPRHKITKRGQNVTFRCDPISEHNRLYWYRQTLGQGPEFLTYFQNEAQLEKSRLLSDRFSAERPKGSFSTLEIQRTEQGDSAMYLCASSLAPDADGYTFGSGTRLTVV.

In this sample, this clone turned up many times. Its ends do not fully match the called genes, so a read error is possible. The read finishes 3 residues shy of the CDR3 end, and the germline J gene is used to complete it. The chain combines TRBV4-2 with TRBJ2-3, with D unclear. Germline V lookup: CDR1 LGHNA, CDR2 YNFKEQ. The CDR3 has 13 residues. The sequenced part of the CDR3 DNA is TGCGCCAGCAGAAGGGCAGAAGCAGATACG. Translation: CASRRAEADT. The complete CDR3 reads CASRRAEADTQYF.

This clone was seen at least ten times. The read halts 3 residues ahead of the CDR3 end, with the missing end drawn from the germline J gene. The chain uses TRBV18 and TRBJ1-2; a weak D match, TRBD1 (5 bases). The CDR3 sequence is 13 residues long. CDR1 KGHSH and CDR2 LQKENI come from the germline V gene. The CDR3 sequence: CASSPPGARGYTF. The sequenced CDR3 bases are TGTGCCAGCTCACCACCAGGGGCGCGGGGC.

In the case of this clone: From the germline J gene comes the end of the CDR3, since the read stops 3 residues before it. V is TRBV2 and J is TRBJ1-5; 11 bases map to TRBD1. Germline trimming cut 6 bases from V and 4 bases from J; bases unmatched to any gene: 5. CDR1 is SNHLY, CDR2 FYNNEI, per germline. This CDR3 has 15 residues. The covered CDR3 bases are TGTGCCAGCAGCCCAGGACAGGGGGCAAATCAGCCC. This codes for CASSPGQGANQP. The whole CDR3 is CASSPGQGANQPQHF. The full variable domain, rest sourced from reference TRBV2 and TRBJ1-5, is EPEVTQTPSHQVTQMGQEVILRCVPISNHLYFYWYRQILGQKVEFLVSFYNNEISEKSEIFDDQFSVERPDGSNFTLKIRSTKLEDSAMYFCASSPGQGANQPQHFGDGTRLSIL.

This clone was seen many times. CDR3 sequence: CSARVRAGGPNTQYF. The CDR3 DNA, read in part, is TGCAGTGCTAGAGTAAGAGCGGGGGGGCCGAATACG. This chain links TRBV20-1 with TRBJ2-3; TRBD2 matches at 10 bases. The missing CDR3 end, 3 residues past where the read stops, is filled in from the germline J gene. J lost 7 bases, V lost 1 base, and 8 bases had no gene match. The CDR3 is 15 residues long. In germline, CDR1 is DFQATT, CDR2 SNEGSKA (reference sequence).

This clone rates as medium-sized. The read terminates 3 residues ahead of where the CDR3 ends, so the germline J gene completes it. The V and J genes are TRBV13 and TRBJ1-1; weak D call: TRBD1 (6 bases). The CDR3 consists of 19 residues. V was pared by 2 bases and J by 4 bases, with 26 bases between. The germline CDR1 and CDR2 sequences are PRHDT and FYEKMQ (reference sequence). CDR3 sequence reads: CASSLYRGGEQGYGTEAFF. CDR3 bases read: TGTGCCAGCAGCTTATACCGGGGTGGAGAGCAGGGGTACGGCACTGAA.

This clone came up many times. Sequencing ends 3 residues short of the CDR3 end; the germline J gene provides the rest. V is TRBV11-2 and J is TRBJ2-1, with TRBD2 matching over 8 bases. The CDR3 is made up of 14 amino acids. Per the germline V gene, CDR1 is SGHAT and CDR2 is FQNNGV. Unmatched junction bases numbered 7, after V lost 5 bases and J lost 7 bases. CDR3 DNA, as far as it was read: TGTGCCAGCAGCGGGACTAGGGGCATGAATGAG. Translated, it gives CASSGTRGMNE. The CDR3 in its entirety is CASSGTRGMNEQFF.

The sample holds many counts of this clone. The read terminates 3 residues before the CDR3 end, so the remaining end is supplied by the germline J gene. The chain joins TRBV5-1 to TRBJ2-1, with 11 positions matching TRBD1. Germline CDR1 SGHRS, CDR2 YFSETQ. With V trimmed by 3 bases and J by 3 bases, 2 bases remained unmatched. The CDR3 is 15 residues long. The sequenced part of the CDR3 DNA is TGCGCCAGCAGCTCCGGGACAGGGGGCTACAATGAG. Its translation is CASSSGTGGYNE. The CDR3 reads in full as CASSSGTGGYNEQFF.

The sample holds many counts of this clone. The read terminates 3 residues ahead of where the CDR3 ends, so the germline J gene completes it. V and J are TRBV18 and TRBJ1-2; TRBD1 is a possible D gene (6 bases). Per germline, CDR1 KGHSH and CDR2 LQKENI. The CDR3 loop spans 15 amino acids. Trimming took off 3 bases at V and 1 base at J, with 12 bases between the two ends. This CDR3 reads CASSPGDTLNYGYTF. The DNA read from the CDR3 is TGTGCCAGCTCACCGGGGGACACACTTAACTATGGC.

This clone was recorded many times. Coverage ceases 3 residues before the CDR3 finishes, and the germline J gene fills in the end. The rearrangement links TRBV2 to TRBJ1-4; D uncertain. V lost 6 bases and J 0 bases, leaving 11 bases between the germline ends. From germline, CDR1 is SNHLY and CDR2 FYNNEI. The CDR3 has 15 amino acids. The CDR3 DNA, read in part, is TGTGCCAGCAGCCCTAAACGGTCAACTAATGAAAAA. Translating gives CASSPKRSTNEK. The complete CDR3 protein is CASSPKRSTNEKLFF.

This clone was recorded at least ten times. The sequenced part of the CDR3 DNA is TGTGCCAGCAGCAACCCCGAAAGAAGCGGCAGGCAGGAGACC. This gives the protein CASSNPERSGRQET. Given in full, the CDR3 is CASSNPERSGRQETQYF. The gene calls are TRBV7-8 and TRBJ2-5; the D gene is possibly TRBD2 (5 bases). The CDR3 extends 3 residues past the end of the read, so its final part is completed from the germline J gene. CDR1 is SGHVS, CDR2 FQNEAQ, per germline. V was clipped by 5 bases and J by 5 bases, with 24 bases between them. CDR3 length: 17 residues.

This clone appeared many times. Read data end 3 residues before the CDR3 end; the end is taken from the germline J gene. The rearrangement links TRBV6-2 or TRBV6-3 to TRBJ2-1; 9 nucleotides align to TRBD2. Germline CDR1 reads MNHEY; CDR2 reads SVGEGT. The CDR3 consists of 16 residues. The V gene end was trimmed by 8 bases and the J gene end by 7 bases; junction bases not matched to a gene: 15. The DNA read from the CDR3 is TGTGCCAGCTTCCCTAGGGGCGGGGGGGCCATAAATGAG. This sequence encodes CASFPRGGGAINE. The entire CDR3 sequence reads CASFPRGGGAINEQFF.

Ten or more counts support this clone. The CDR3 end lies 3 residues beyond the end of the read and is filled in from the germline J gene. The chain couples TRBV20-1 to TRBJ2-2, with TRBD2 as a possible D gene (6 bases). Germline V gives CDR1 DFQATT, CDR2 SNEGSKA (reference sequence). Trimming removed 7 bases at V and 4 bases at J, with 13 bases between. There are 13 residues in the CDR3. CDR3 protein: CSGRGGVTGELFF. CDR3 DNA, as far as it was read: TGCAGTGGTCGGGGAGGCGTCACCGGGGAG.

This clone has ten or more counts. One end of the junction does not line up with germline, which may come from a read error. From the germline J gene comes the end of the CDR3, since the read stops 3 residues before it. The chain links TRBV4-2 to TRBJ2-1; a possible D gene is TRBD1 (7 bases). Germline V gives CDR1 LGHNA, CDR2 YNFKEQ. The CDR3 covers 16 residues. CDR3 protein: CASSQPRGASYNEQFF. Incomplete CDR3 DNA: TGCGCCAGCAGCCAACCCAGGGGGGCATCCTACAATGAG.

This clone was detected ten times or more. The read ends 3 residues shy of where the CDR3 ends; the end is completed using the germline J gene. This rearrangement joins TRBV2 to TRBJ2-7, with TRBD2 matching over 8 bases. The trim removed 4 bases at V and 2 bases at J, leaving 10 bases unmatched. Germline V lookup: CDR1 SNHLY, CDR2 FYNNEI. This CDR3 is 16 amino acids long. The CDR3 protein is CASSVVLAGGPYEQYF. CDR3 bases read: TGTGCCAGCAGTGTGGTACTCGCGGGGGGCCCCTACGAG.

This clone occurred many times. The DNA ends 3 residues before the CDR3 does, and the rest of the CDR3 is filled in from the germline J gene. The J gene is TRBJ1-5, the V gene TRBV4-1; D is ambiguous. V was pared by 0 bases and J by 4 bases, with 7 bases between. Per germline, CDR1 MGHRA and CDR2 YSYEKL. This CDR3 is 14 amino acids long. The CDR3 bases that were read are TGCGCCAGCAGCCAAGATGTCCGGAATCAGCCC. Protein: CASSQDVRNQP. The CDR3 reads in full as CASSQDVRNQPQHF.

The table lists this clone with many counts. This chain's CDR3 is CASSYAGTGTGIQYF. The sequenced CDR3 bases are TGTGCCAGTAGTTACGCCGGGACAGGGACTGGCATT. The rearrangement links TRBV19 to TRBJ2-4, with TRBD1 matching 9 bases. The CDR3 goes on 3 residues after the read ends, and that part is filled in from the germline J gene. Germline V CDR1 and CDR2: LNHDA, SQIVND (reference sequence). V shed 5 bases and J 9 bases; nucleotides not matched to a gene: 11. CDR3 size: 15 residues.

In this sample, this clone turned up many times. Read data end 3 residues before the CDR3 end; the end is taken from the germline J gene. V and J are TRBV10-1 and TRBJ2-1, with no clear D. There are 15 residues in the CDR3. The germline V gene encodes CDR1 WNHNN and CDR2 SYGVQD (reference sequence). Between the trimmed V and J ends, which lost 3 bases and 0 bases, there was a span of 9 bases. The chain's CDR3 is CASSDTGSSYNEQFF. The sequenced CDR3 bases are TGCGCCAGCAGTGATACGGGTAGCTCCTACAATGAG.

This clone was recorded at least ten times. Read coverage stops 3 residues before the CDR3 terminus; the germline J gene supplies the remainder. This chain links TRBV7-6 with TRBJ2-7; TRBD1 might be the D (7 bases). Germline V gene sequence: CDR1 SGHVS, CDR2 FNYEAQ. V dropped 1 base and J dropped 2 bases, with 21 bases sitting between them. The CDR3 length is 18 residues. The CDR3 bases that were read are TGTGCCAGCAGCTTAGGGAGGACCGGGACAGCGGGCACCTACGAG. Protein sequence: CASSLGRTGTAGTYE. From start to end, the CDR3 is CASSLGRTGTAGTYEQYF.